This T cell receptor beta chain stems from a study of shared clonotypes between healthy human individuals. Naive CD8 populations comprised CD45RO-negative cells positively selected for CCR7, excluding terminally differentiated effector memory CD45RA+ cells. Every contributor of samples was a Caucasian grown-up residing in Nashville, Tennessee. Profiling relied on immunoSEQ multiplex PCR, and the TCRdb table lists in-frame clones only, not all of them. The sample includes approximately 2,200,000 clones, roughly 91% seen only once; the top ten take more than 1.5%. V lost 6 bases and J lost 0, with 14 bases in between. This CDR3 contains 14 residues. CDR1 and CDR2 from the germline V gene are SQVTM and ANQGSEA.

J is TRBJ1-1 and V is TRBV29-1; D may be TRBD1 (5 bases). The source of this sequence is a man aged 18-30 years in good health. Some clones in this sample may be carry-over from other donors' samples. The sample comprised naive CD8+ T cells from PBMCs. CDR3 in amino acids: CSVPTAAMNTEAFF. The CDR3 nucleotides are TGCAGCGTCCCGACAGCGGCGATGAACACTGAAGCTTTCTTT. Combining the CDR3 with reference TRBV29-1 and TRBJ1-1 gives the whole variable domain SAVISQKPSRDICQRGTSLTIQCQVDSQVTMMFWYRQQPGQSLTLIATANQGSEATYESGFVIDKFPISRPNLTFSTLTVSNMSPEDSSIYLCSVPTAAMNTEAFFGQGTRLTVV.